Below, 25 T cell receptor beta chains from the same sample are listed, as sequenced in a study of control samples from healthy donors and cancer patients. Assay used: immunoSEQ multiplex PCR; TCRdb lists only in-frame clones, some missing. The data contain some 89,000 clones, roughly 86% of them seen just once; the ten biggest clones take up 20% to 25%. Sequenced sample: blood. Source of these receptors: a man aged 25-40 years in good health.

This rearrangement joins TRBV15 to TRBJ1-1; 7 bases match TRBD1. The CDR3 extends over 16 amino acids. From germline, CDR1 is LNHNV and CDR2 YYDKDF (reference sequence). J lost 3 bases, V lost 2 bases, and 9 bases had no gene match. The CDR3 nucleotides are TGTGCCACCAGCAGAAGGAGACAGGGTTGGGACACTGAAGCTTTCTTT. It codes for CATSRRRQGWDTEAFF.

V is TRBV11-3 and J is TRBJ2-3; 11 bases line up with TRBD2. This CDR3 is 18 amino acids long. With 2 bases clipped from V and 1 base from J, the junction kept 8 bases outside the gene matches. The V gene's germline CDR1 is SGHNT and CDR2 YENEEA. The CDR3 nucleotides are TGTGCCAGCAGCTTATCGACTAGCGGGGCTCCTGGCACAGATACGCAGTATTTT. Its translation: CASSLSTSGAPGTDTQYF.

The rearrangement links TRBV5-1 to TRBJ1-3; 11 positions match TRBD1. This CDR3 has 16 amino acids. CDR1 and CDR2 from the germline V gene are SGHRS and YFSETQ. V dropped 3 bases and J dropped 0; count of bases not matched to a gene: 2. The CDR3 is CASSSGTGGSGNTIYF. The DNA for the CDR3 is TGCGCCAGCAGCTCCGGGACAGGGGGCTCTGGAAACACCATATATTTT.

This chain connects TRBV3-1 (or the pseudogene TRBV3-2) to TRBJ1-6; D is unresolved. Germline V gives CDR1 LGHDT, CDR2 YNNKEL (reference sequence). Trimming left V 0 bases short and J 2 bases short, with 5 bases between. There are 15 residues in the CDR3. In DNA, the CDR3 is TGTGCCAGCAGCCAAGAGAGAGCCTATAATTCACCCCTCCACTTT. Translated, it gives CASSQERAYNSPLHF.

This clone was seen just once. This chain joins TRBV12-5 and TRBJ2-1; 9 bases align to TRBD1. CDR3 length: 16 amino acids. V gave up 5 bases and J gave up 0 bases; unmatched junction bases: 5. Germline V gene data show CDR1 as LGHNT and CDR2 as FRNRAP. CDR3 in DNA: TGTGCTAGTGGTCTAAAACAGGGGGCCTCCTACAATGAGCAGTTCTTC. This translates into CASGLKQGASYNEQFF.

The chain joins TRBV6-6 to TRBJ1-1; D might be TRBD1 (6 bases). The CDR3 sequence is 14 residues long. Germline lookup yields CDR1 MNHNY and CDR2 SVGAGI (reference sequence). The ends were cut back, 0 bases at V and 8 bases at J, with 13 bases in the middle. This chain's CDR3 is CASSYSRGGFEAFF. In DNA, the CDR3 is TGTGCCAGCAGTTACTCGAGGGGGGGCTTCGAAGCTTTCTTT.

The CDR3 bases are TGTGCCAGCAGCTTAGTGGTACAGCTCCAAGAGACCCAGTACTTC. Translation gives CASSLVVQLQETQYF. The chain combines TRBV7-9 with TRBJ2-5; unclear D gene. Trimming left V 1 base short and J 1 base short, with 10 bases between. Germline V gives CDR1 SEHNR, CDR2 FQNEAQ (reference sequence). This CDR3 region has 15 residues.

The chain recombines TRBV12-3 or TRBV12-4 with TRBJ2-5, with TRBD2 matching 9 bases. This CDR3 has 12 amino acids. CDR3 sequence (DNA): TGTGTCACAGCAGATAGCGGGGGGACCCAGTACTTC. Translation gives CVTADSGGTQYF.

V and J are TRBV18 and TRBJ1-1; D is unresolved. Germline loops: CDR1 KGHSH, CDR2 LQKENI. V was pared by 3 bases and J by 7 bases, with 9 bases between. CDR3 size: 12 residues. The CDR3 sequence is CASSPRMGEAFF. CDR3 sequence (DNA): TGTGCCAGCTCACCTCGTATGGGTGAAGCTTTCTTT.

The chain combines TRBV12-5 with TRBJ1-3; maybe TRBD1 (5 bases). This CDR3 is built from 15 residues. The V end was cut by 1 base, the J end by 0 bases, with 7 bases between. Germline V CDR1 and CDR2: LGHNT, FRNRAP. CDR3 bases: TGTGCTAGTGGTTTGGGACAGAGCTCTGGAAACACCATATATTTT. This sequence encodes CASGLGQSSGNTIYF.

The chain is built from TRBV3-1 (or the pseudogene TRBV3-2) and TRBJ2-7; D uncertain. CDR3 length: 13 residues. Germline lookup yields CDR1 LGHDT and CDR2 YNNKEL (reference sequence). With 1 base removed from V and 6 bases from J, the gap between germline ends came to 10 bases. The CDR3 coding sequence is TGTGCCAGCAGCCAAGGAACAACAGCCGAGCAGTACTTC. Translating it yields CASSQGTTAEQYF.

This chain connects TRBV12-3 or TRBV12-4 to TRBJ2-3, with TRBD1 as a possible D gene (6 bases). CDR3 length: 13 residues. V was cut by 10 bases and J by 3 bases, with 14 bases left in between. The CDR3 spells CAIRGRGTDTQYF. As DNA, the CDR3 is TGTGCCATCAGGGGCCGAGGGACAGATACGCAGTATTTT.

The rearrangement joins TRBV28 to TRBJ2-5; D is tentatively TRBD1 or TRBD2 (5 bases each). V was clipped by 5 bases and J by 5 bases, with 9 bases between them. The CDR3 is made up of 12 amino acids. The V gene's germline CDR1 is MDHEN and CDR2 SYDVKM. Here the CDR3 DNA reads TGTGCCAGCAGTCTGGGGGTGGAGACCCAGTACTTC. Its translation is CASSLGVETQYF.

The CDR3 sequence: CASSSGGRFEAFF. In DNA, the CDR3 is TGTGCCAGCAGTTCAGGGGGACGGTTTGAAGCTTTCTTT. The rearrangement links TRBV12-3 or TRBV12-4 to TRBJ1-1; 7 nucleotides align to TRBD1. J gave up 7 bases and V 4 bases, and 6 bases lay outside the gene matches. This CDR3 has 13 residues.

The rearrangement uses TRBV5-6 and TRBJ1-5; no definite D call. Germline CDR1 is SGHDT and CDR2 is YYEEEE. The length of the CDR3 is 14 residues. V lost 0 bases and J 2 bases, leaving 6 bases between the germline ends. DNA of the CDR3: TGTGCCAGCAGCTTGGCAGCGGGCAATCAGCCCCAGCATTTT. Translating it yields CASSLAAGNQPQHF.

The CDR3 DNA reads as TGTGCCAGCAGCGTAGTTCCCCTAGCGGATACGCAGTATTTT. It specifies CASSVVPLADTQYF. The chain combines TRBV9 with TRBJ2-3; D is perhaps TRBD2 (6 bases). The CDR3 extends over 14 amino acids. From germline, CDR1 is SGDLS and CDR2 YYNGEE. V was pared by 0 bases and J by 6 bases, with 11 bases between.

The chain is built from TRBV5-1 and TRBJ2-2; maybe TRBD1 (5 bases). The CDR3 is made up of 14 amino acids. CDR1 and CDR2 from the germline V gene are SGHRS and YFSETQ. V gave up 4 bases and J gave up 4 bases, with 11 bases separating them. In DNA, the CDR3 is TGCGCCAGCAGCCCCCGACAGAGCACCGGGGAGCTGTTTTTT. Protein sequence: CASSPRQSTGELFF.

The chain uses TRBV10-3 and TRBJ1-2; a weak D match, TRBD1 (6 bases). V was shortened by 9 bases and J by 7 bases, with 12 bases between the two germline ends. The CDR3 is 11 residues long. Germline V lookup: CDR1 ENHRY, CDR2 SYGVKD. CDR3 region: CAIRGAGGYTF. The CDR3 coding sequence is TGTGCCATTAGGGGGGCGGGTGGCTACACCTTC.

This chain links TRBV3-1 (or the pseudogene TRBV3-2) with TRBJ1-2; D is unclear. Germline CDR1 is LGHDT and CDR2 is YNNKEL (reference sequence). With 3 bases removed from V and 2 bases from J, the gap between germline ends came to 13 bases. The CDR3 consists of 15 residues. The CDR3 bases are TGTGCCAGCAGCCAGGGCAGCCCTCTGAACTATGGCTACACCTTC. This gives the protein CASSQGSPLNYGYTF.

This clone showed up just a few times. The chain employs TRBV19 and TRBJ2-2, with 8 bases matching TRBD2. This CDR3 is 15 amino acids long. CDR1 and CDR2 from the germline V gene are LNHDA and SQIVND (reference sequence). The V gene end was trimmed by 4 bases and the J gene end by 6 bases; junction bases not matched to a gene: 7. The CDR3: CASSTAGGYAGELFF. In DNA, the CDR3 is TGTGCCAGTAGTACCGCGGGGGGCTATGCCGGGGAGCTGTTTTTT.

This CDR3 reads CATSDGGQNTEAFF. CDR3 DNA sequence: TGTGCCACCAGTGATGGGGGCCAGAACACTGAAGCTTTCTTT. The V call is TRBV24-1, the J call TRBJ1-1, with a weak D call TRBD1 (6 bases). CDR1 and CDR2 (germline): KGHDR, SFDVKD. This CDR3 spans 14 amino acids. Trimming shortened V by 3 bases and J by 1 base, and 8 bases separated the two germline ends.

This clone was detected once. The CDR3 DNA follows: TGTGCCAGCAGTGACAGGGAGACCCAGTACTTC. Protein: CASSDRETQYF. This chain links TRBV6-1 with TRBJ2-5; D gene uncertain. This CDR3 has 11 amino acids. V dropped 3 bases and J dropped 5 bases, with 4 bases sitting between them. CDR1 and CDR2 from the germline V gene are MNHNS and SASEGT.

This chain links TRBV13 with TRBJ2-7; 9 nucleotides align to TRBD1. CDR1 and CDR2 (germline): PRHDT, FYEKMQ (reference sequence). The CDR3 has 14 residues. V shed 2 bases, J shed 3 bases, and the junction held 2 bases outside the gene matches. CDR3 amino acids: CASSLTGGNYEQYF. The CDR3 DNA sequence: TGTGCCAGCAGCTTAACAGGGGGCAACTACGAGCAGTACTTC.

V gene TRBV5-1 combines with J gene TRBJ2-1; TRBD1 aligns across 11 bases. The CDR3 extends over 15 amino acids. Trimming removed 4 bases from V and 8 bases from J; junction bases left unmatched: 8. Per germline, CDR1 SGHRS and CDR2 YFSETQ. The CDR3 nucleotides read TGCGCCAGCAGCCCGCAGGGGACAGGGGGAGATGAGCAGTTCTTC. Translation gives CASSPQGTGGDEQFF.

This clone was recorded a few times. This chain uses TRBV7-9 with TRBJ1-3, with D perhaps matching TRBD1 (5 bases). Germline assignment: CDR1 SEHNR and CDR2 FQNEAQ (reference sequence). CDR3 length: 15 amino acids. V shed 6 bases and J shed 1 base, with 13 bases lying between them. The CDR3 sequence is CASRAAGASGNTIYF. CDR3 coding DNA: TGTGCCAGCAGGGCCGCCGGGGCTTCTGGAAACACCATATATTTT.